Described below is a single T cell receptor (beta chain) sequence and its context. In the source study's methods: Reference gene primers were amplified, and this amplification served to estimate nucleated cell counts. Using immunoSEQ multiplex PCR, the repertoire was profiled, and TCRdb retains in-frame clones only, with some absent. V, J and clone size were drawn from that table, and D and trimming were deduced from the DNA. The sample lists some 240,000 clones, roughly nine tenths occurring once. The sample is drawn from a study of blood T cell repertoires in COVID-19. At the level of the study: COVID-19 samples, acute and convalescent, were from the United States, Italy and Spain. From T cells, B-cell-depleted T cells, or PBMCs came the material, which was cDNA or gDNA.

V shed 6 bases, J shed 0 bases, and the junction held 3 bases outside the gene matches. This CDR3 is 17 amino acids long. The germline V gene has CDR1 KGHDR and CDR2 SFDVKD. The chain combines TRBV24-1 with TRBJ2-1; 14 bases agree with TRBD2. The clonotype was recovered from a man in his sixties who had recovered from COVID-19. Sequenced material: peripheral blood. This chain's CDR3 is CATSRGTSGSSYNEQFF. The CDR3 DNA sequence: TGTGCCACCAGTCGGGGGACTAGCGGGAGCTCCTACAATGAGCAGTTCTTC.